A selection of T cell receptor beta chains follows, all from one sample in a study of CD8 T cells in ankylosing spondylitis. TCRdb called the 5' RACE reads again in MiXCR, with one record for every CDR3 protein. The sample includes roughly 97,000 distinct CDR3 sequences, roughly 8.7% of them seen just once. Sequencing used blood, either unsorted or a sorted T cell fraction (not recorded which). The receptor set was obtained from a male donor with ankylosing spondylitis or in good health (not recorded which). Both conserved end residues are part of each CDR3. Clone size, where shown, is once, few, many, or a class for clones that have expanded.

V gene	clone size	J gene	CDR3 protein
TRBV7-9	.	TRBJ1-2	CASSLAHPNYGYTF
TRBV27	few	TRBJ1-5	CASSLHSISNQPQHF
TRBV10-3	many	TRBJ2-2	CAISEFPPSGGSNTGELFF
TRBV20-1	many	TRBJ2-4	CSASSGNLAKNIQYF
TRBV5-1	many	TRBJ2-1	CASSLGYRIYNEQFF
TRBV7-8	.	TRBJ2-1	CASSPPAGHSYNEQFF
TRBV12-5	few	TRBJ2-2	CASGLMSGGNTGELFF
TRBV4-1	.	TRBJ1-1	CASSQPREVAFF
TRBV29-1	.	TRBJ2-7	CSVEIFSGSSYEQYF
TRBV7-2	few	TRBJ1-2	CASSLFKTAYGYTF
TRBV7-9	once	TRBJ2-1	CASSFVDRSYNEHFF
TRBV12-3/TRBV12-4	many	TRBJ1-3	CASSLDRGQSGNTIYF
TRBV7-2	few	TRBJ2-1	CASSLVGQGGDEQFF
TRBV10-3	many	TRBJ1-5	CAISEKGQGDQPQHF
TRBV20-1	many	TRBJ2-5	CSAIQQEYETQYF
TRBV6-1	many	TRBJ2-4	CASRGAGGQNIQYF
TRBV5-1	many	TRBJ2-2	CASSLSRGLAGELFF
TRBV7-2	many	TRBJ2-7	CASSLETTRPYEQYF